This TCR beta chain is drawn from a study of shared clonotypes between healthy human individuals. Overall study context: Per-donor plates numbered three CD4 naive, three CD4 memory, two CD8 naive and one CD8 memory.

Overall study results and limits: Donor scarcity curtailed the genetic and exposure-history diversity represented herein.

Worth noting for this clone: As yet, its antigen is unknown.

Deep was the level at which the assay was run. Here immunoSEQ multiplex PCR was the method, and the copy in TCRdb shows in-frame clones only, minus some. Counted here are 600,000 to 800,000 clones, roughly two thirds occurring once; the ten biggest clones make up more than 1.5%. Germline V gene sequence: CDR1 SGHVS, CDR2 FQNEAQ. CDR3 length equals 17 residues. After removal of 1 base from V and 3 bases from J, the junction contained 7 bases not matched to a gene. The chain uses TRBV7-8 and TRBJ2-2; 8 bases align to TRBD2. Sequencing was done on a sample of memory CD4+ T cells sorted from blood. As to subset: CD45RA-negative fraction. The sequence was collected from a woman in her 30s in good health. The DNA of the CDR3 is TGTGCCAGCAGCTTAGGTAGTTTAGCGGGATACACCGGGGAGCTGTTTTTT. It yields the protein CASSLGSLAGYTGELFF.